A single sample is the source of the 25 T cell receptor beta chains below, sequenced in a study of regulatory T cells in long-lasting Graves disease. To make TCR beta libraries, researchers used iRepertoire HTBI primers and Arm-PCR of CDR3 regions. Using its own MiXCR run on the multiplex PCR reads, TCRdb lists one record per CDR3 protein. The sample contains 500,000 to 700,000 distinct CDR3 sequences, less than 20% of which appear only once. The time point denotes: newly diagnosed GD, antithyroid drugs for less than 3 months. Extracted RNA from PBMCs served as the source of the TCR library. The data also belong to a second study, concerning T cells in Graves' hyperthyroidism and ophthalmopathy.

Sequenced material: peripheral blood mononuclear cells (PBMCs), taken at new diagnosis, from a patient treated with antithyroid drugs. These receptors came from a woman aged 30 to 39 with Graves disease.

This clonotype was seen a handful of times. This chain uses TRBV28 with TRBJ2-1, with 7 bases fitting TRBD1. The junction had 7 bases not matched to a gene; V was cut back by 8 bases and J by 3 bases. Germline loops: CDR1 MDHEN, CDR2 SYDVKM. The CDR3 totals 14 residues. In DNA, the CDR3 is TGTGCCAGCGCGAGAAGGACAGGCTACAATGAGCAGTTCTTC. It is translated as CASARRTGYNEQFF.

The V call is TRBV14, the J call TRBJ2-1; no definite D call. CDR1 and CDR2 (germline): SGHDN, FVKESK. The CDR3 consists of 15 residues. Trimming removed 4 bases at V and 7 bases at J, with 17 bases between. CDR3 loop: CASSLGLPRTNEQFF. CDR3 in DNA: TGTGCCAGCAGCCTCGGCCTCCCGAGGACGAATGAGCAGTTCTTC.

In this sample, this clonotype turned up many times. This sequence joins TRBV7-3 and TRBJ1-2, with D perhaps TRBD1 (5 bases). The CDR3 has 13 residues. Trimming took off 2 bases at V and 6 bases at J, with 10 bases between the two ends. Germline values: CDR1 SGHTA, CDR2 FQGTGA. The CDR3 coding sequence is TGTGCCAGCAGCTTATCTTTGGGGGATGGCTACACCTTC. Protein: CASSLSLGDGYTF.

This clonotype was seen ten or more times. The genes are TRBV30 and TRBJ1-5; weak D call: TRBD1 (6 bases). From germline, CDR1 is GTSNPN and CDR2 SVGIG (reference sequence). This CDR3 spans 14 amino acids. V was cut by 4 bases and J by 5 bases, with 15 bases left in between. CDR3 DNA sequence: TGTGCCTGGATCGCCGGACAGCGCTATCAGCCCCAGCATTTT. This gives the protein CAWIAGQRYQPQHF.

In this sample, this clonotype turned up many times. The gene calls are TRBV6-1 and TRBJ1-2, with 11 bases aligning to TRBD1. Trimming removed 1 base from V and 8 bases from J; junction bases left unmatched: 9. The CDR3 totals 16 residues. Germline CDR1 reads MNHNS; CDR2 reads SASEGT. CDR3 DNA sequence: TGTGCCAGCAGTGAAGGGCCAACCCGGACAGGGGGCGGCTACACCTTC. Translated, it gives CASSEGPTRTGGGYTF.

This clonotype has a count of ten or more. V gene TRBV3-1 combines with J gene TRBJ1-2; D unclear. V lost 4 bases and J 7 bases, leaving 16 bases between the germline ends. The CDR3 loop spans 14 amino acids. The V gene's germline CDR1 is LGHDT and CDR2 YNNKEL (reference sequence). CDR3 bases: TGTGCCAGCAGCCCGGGAGTTATAAGGCTTGGCTACACCTTC. As protein: CASSPGVIRLGYTF.

In the case of this clonotype: The junction departs from germline at one end; a sequencing error may be responsible. The CDR3 nucleotides are TGTGCCAGCAGGTCCAAAACCTCTGGGGCCGACGTCCTGACTTTC. Its protein is CASRSKTSGADVLTF. This rearrangement joins TRBV6-1 to TRBJ2-6; possible D gene TRBD1, 5 bases. The CDR3 has 15 amino acids. Germline V gene lookup returns CDR1 MNHNS and CDR2 SASEGT.

The chain combines TRBV4-1 with TRBJ2-3; D uncertain. The CDR3 extends over 13 amino acids. Trimming stripped 1 base from V and 5 bases from J, with 7 bases between. CDR1 and CDR2 from the germline V gene are MGHRA and YSYEKL. The CDR3 spells CASSQVKEDTQYF. Written as DNA, the CDR3 is TGCGCCAGCAGCCAAGTTAAGGAAGATACGCAGTATTTT.

This clonotype was picked up many times. This chain uses TRBV12-3 or TRBV12-4 with TRBJ2-1, with D perhaps matching TRBD1 or TRBD2 (6 bases each). The CDR3 runs to 12 residues. Trimming removed 6 bases from V and 7 bases from J, with 10 bases in between. The CDR3: CASRGGGNEQFF. The CDR3 DNA sequence: TGTGCCAGCAGGGGGGGCGGGAATGAGCAGTTCTTC.

This clonotype showed up just a few times. The V and J genes are TRBV18 and TRBJ1-5; possibly TRBD1 for D (6 bases). This CDR3 spans 12 amino acids. Per germline, CDR1 KGHSH and CDR2 LQKENI. The germline V and J ends were trimmed by 6 bases and 12 bases, with 15 bases remaining between them. The CDR3 is CASSPGGQYQHF. The CDR3 nucleotides are TGTGCCAGCTCCCCCGGAGGACAGTACCAGCATTTT. The full variable domain, completed using reference TRBV18 and TRBJ1-5, is NAGVMQNPRHLVRRRGQEARLRCSPMKGHSHVYWYRQLPEEGLKFMVYLQKENIIDESGMPKERFSAEFPKEGPSILRIQQVVRGDSAAYFCASSPGGQYQHFGDGTRLSIL.

This clonotype occurred many times. This sequence joins TRBV20-1 and TRBJ2-7; tentatively, D is TRBD2 (6 bases). V was clipped by 0 bases and J by 5 bases, with 14 bases between them. CDR1 and CDR2 from the germline V gene are DFQATT and SNEGSKA (reference sequence). This CDR3 contains 14 residues. CDR3 DNA: TGCAGTGCTAGAGACAGACTAGTCATCAACGAGCAGTACTTC. Translation gives CSARDRLVINEQYF.

The chain couples TRBV4-1 to TRBJ2-1, with D possibly matching TRBD2 (6 bases). This CDR3 contains 15 residues. The germline V gene has CDR1 MGHRA and CDR2 YSYEKL. V was pared by 4 bases and J by 7 bases, with 17 bases between. DNA for the CDR3: TGCGCCAGCAGCCTCCTGGGACTCGCGTGGAATGAGCAGTTCTTC. Amino acid sequence: CASSLLGLAWNEQFF.

In its sample, this clonotype was seen many times. The genes are TRBV28 and TRBJ1-2; possibly TRBD1 for D (6 bases). The CDR3 length is 14 residues. The V gene's germline CDR1 is MDHEN and CDR2 SYDVKM. Trimming pared 6 bases from V and 4 bases from J, leaving 15 bases between. CDR3 sequence: CASSEPGHPYGYTF. DNA of the CDR3: TGTGCCAGCAGCGAGCCGGGACACCCCTATGGCTACACCTTC.

This clonotype was seen ten or more times. Here the CDR3 DNA reads TGTGCCAGCAGTTTTGTGGGACTTATCTCCTCCTACGAGCAGTACTTC. This translates into CASSFVGLISSYEQYF. V is TRBV28 and J is TRBJ2-7; weak D call: TRBD2 (6 bases). CDR3 length: 16 amino acids. Germline loops: CDR1 MDHEN, CDR2 SYDVKM. Trimming removed 3 bases from V and 0 bases from J, with 15 bases in between.

This clonotype has a count of ten or more. The chain joins TRBV28 to TRBJ2-5, with TRBD1 matching 9 bases. CDR3 length: 12 amino acids. Per germline, CDR1 MDHEN and CDR2 SYDVKM. J gave up 4 bases and V 6 bases, and 0 bases lay outside the gene matches. The CDR3 DNA sequence: TGTGCCAGCAGGACAGGGGGAGAGACCCAGTACTTC. This sequence encodes CASRTGGETQYF.

This clonotype was counted between two and nine times. The gene calls are TRBV29-1 and TRBJ1-1; D ambiguous. Trimming took off 1 base at V and 0 bases at J, with 15 bases between the two ends. Germline values: CDR1 SQVTM, CDR2 ANQGSEA. This CDR3 region has 16 residues. In nucleotides, the CDR3 is TGCAGCGTTGAAGTCGGTTTGGTGGGTTTGAACACTGAAGCTTTCTTT. This translates into CSVEVGLVGLNTEAFF.

The chain is built from TRBV5-4 and TRBJ1-2; 7 bases are shared with TRBD1. The junction had 2 bases not matched to a gene; V was cut back by 1 base and J by 2 bases. The length of the CDR3 is 14 residues. Germline V gene sequence: CDR1 SGHNT, CDR2 YYREEE (reference sequence). CDR3 in DNA: TGTGCCAGCAGCTTGAAGGACAGGAACTATGGCTACACCTTC. Translating it yields CASSLKDRNYGYTF. Based on the CDR3 plus reference TRBV5-4 and TRBJ1-2, the full variable domain is ETGVTQSPTHLIKTRGQQVTLRCSSQSGHNTVSWYQQALGQGPQFIFQYYREEENGRGNFPPRFSGLQFPNYSSELNVNALELDDSALYLCASSLKDRNYGYTFGSGTRLTVV.

The chain links TRBV7-2 to TRBJ2-1; 11 bases fit TRBD2. Germline lookup yields CDR1 SGHTA and CDR2 FQGNSA. With V trimmed by 5 bases and J by 8 bases, 8 bases remained unmatched. This CDR3 has 15 amino acids. CDR3 loop: CASSATSGRDHEQFF. The CDR3, as DNA: TGTGCCAGCAGCGCTACTAGCGGGAGAGACCATGAGCAGTTCTTC.

This clonotype has a handful of counts. This sequence joins TRBV3-1 and TRBJ2-1, with 11 bases that match TRBD2. Germline CDR1 LGHDT, CDR2 YNNKEL (reference sequence). The CDR3 runs 17 residues. Trimming at V came to 4 bases and at J to 4 bases, leaving 9 bases not matched to a gene. CDR3: CASSPSIAGGRYNEQFF. The CDR3 bases are TGTGCCAGCAGCCCATCAATAGCGGGAGGGAGATACAATGAGCAGTTCTTC.

This clonotype was seen repeatedly, ten times or more. The chain employs TRBV12-3 or TRBV12-4 and TRBJ2-3; maybe TRBD1 (6 bases). CDR3 length: 16 residues. The V gene lost 6 bases and the J gene lost 4 bases, with 20 bases spanning the gap. CDR3 bases: TGTGCCAGCAGGCCCCGGGACACACTCGGGGCAGATACGCAGTATTTT. Protein: CASRPRDTLGADTQYF.

As to this clonotype: This may come from a read error, since a much larger clone is one base off. J is TRBJ2-5 and V is TRBV28, with D possibly TRBD2 on 6 matching bases. Germline CDR1 MDHEN, CDR2 SYDVKM. The CDR3 totals 15 residues. CDR3 amino acids: CANSLPIGRQETQYF. In nucleotides, the CDR3 is TGTGCCAACAGTTTACCGATAGGGAGGCAAGAGACCCAGTACTTC. Full variable domain (missing parts from reference TRBV28 and TRBJ2-5): DVKVTQSSRYLVKRTGEKVFLECVQDMDHENMFWYRQDPGLGLRLIYFSYDVKMKEKGDIPEGYSVSREKKERFSLILESASTNQTSMYLCANSLPIGRQETQYFGPGTRLLVL.

The rearrangement uses TRBV19 and TRBJ2-1; D tentatively reads TRBD1 or TRBD2 (5 bases each). CDR3 length: 14 residues. CDR1 is LNHDA and CDR2 is SQIVND in the germline V gene (reference sequence). Trimming removed 6 bases from V and 7 bases from J, with 16 bases in between. CDR3 loop: CASSLGRVPNEQFF. Here the CDR3 DNA reads TGTGCCAGTAGCTTGGGACGAGTCCCAAATGAGCAGTTCTTC.

This clonotype was counted between two and nine times. The chain is built from TRBV5-1 and TRBJ2-1, with 8 bases aligning to TRBD1. V shed 4 bases, J shed 6 bases, and the junction held 9 bases outside the gene matches. The length of the CDR3 is 15 residues. Per the germline V gene, CDR1 is SGHRS and CDR2 is YFSETQ. DNA for the CDR3: TGCGCCAGCAGCCTATGGACAGGGATATCCAATGAGCAGTTCTTC. It translates to CASSLWTGISNEQFF.

This clonotype was observed a few times. The junction departs from the called germline gene at one end, perhaps through a read error. The V call is TRBV9, the J call TRBJ2-3; D is tentatively TRBD1 or TRBD2 (6 bases each). The CDR3 covers 12 residues. Germline CDR1 is SGDLS and CDR2 is YYNGEE. For the CDR3, the DNA is TGTGCCACGAAGGGGGGATCCTACGAGCGGTACTTC. This sequence encodes CATKGGSYERYF.

The chain combines TRBV20-1 with TRBJ1-3; D might be TRBD1 (6 bases). In germline, CDR1 is DFQATT, CDR2 SNEGSKA (reference sequence). The V and J ends lost 4 bases and 0 bases respectively, with 22 bases between them. The CDR3 consists of 18 residues. CDR3 nucleotides: TGCAGTGCTAAGGGGGTTGGGATTAGTGCCGACTCTGGAAACACCATATATTTT. This sequence encodes CSAKGVGISADSGNTIYF.